The 3 T cell receptor beta chains below were found in one sample sequenced in a study of blood T cell repertoires in COVID-19. The protocol was immunoSEQ multiplex PCR, while the TCRdb copy is restricted to in-frame clones and leaves out a portion. This sample has roughly 210,000 clones, with more than 75% found just once. The sequenced sample consisted of PBMCs or T cells enriched from blood (not recorded which). The receptors here all came from a young man in a cohort exposed to, infected with or recovered from COVID-19 (not recorded which).

The chain couples TRBV28 to TRBJ2-7, with a possible D match to TRBD2 (7 bases). Germline CDR1 MDHEN, CDR2 SYDVKM. This CDR3 has 16 residues. V lost 3 bases to trimming and J lost 5 bases, with 20 bases between them. CDR3 in DNA: TGTGCCAGCAGTTTGAGGGGGAGGGTTGGGGTCCACGAGCAGTACTTC. Protein sequence: CASSLRGRVGVHEQYF.

DNA of the CDR3: TGCGCCAGCACTCGGGACAGGCCCAGCGAGCAGTACTTC. Residues: CASTRDRPSEQYF. The chain links TRBV10-2 to TRBJ2-7, with 8 bases that match TRBD1. CDR1 is WSHSY and CDR2 is SAAADI in the germline V gene. J was trimmed by 6 bases and V by 7 bases; bases with no gene match: 8. This CDR3 contains 13 residues.

This sequence joins TRBV9 and TRBJ2-1; TRBD1 matches 9 bases. The CDR3 has 15 residues. The trim removed 3 bases at V and 5 bases at J, leaving 6 bases unmatched. CDR1 is SGDLS and CDR2 is YYNGEE in the germline V gene. CDR3 sequence reads: CASSDGTGSHNEQFF. In DNA form, the CDR3 reads TGTGCCAGCAGCGACGGGACAGGGTCCCACAATGAGCAGTTCTTC.